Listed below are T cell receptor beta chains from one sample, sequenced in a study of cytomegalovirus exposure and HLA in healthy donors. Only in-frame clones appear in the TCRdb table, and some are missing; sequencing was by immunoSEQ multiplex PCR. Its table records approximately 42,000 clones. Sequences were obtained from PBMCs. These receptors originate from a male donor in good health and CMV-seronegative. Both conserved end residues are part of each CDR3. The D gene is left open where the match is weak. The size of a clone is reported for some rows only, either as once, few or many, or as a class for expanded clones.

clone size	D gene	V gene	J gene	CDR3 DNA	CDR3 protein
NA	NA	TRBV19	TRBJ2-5	TGTGCCAGTAGTAGCCTTACCGCCAGGGGCCAAGAGACCCAGTACTTC	CASSSLTARGQETQYF
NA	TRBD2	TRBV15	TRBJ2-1	TGTGCCACCAGCAGAGATGCGGGAGAGTACAATGAGCAGTTCTTC	CATSRDAGEYNEQFF
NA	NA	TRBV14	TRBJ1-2	TGTGCCAGCAGCGCCGCGGGTAGGGCAGACTATGGCTACACCTTC	CASSAAGRADYGYTF
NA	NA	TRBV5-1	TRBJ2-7	TGCGCCAGCAGCTTGCACAGAAACTACGAGCAGTACTTC	CASSLHRNYEQYF
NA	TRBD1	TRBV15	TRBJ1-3	TGTGCCACTTCCGACAGGGGCTCTGGAAACACCATATATTTT	CATSDRGSGNTIYF
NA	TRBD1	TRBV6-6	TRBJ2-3	TGTGCCAGCACCCCGGGACAGGGCCGGGATACGCAGTATTTT	CASTPGQGRDTQYF
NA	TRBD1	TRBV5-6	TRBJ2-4	TGTGCCAGCAGCCTAGGGACAGCTTTAGCCAAAAACATTCAGTACTTC	CASSLGTALAKNIQYF
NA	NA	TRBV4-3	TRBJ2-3	TGCGCCAGCAGTATAAGCGAGAGCACAGATACGCAGTATTTT	CASSISESTDTQYF
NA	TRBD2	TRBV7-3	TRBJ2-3	TGTGCCAGCAGCTTAAGGGGAGGGCCAGATACGCAGTATTTT	CASSLRGGPDTQYF
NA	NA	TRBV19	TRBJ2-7	TGTGCCAGTAGTCCCTGGGGAGGGGGCGAGCAGTACTTC	CASSPWGGGEQYF
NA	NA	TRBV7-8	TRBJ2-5	TGTGCCAGCAGCCGAGAGACCCAGTACTTC	CASSRETQYF
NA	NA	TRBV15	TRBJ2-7	TGTGCCACCAGCAGAGATCCCAGGGAACTCAGAACCTACGAGCAGTACTTC	CATSRDPRELRTYEQYF
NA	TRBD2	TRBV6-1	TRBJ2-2	TGTGCCAGCAGTGAACCCACCGAAGCGGGAGGGCACACCGGGGAGCTGTTTTTT	CASSEPTEAGGHTGELFF
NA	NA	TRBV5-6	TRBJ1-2	TGTGCCAGCAGCTCCGGCCAGCGGAACTATGGCTACACCTTC	CASSSGQRNYGYTF
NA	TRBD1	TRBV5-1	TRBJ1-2	TGCGCCAGCAGCTTGGCCGGACAGGGAGGCTATGGCTACACCTTC	CASSLAGQGGYGYTF
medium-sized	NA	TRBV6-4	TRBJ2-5	TGTGCCAGCAGTGAGAGAGACCAAGAGACCCAGTACTTC	CASSERDQETQYF
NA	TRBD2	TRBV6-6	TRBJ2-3	TGTGCCAGCAGAGATCCTAGGACTAGCGGGGCAGATACGCAGTATTTT	CASRDPRTSGADTQYF
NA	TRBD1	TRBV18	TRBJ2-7	TGTGCCAGCTCACCACCGCTGGGGGACAGGGGTTCCTACGAGCAGTACTTC	CASSPPLGDRGSYEQYF
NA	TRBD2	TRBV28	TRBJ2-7	TGTGCCAGCAGTTTTAGCGGGAGTTCCTACGAGCAGTACTTC	CASSFSGSSYEQYF
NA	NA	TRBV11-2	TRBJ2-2	TGTGCCAGCAGCTATCCCGGGACAAACACCGGGGAGCTGTTTTTT	CASSYPGTNTGELFF
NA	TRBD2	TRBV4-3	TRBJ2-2	TGCGCCAGCAGCCAAGATGTACTAGCGGGAGCGAACACCGGGGAGCTGTTTTTT	CASSQDVLAGANTGELFF
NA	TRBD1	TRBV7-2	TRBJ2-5	TGTGCCAGCAGCTTAGCGGGACAGGCCCTCTCTACCCAGTACTTC	CASSLAGQALSTQYF
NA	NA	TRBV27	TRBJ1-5	TGTGCCAGCAAGCCCAAGTCGGCAGGGGTCCAGCCCCAGCATTTT	CASKPKSAGVQPQHF
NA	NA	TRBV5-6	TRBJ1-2	TGTGCCAGCAGACCTGCGGGAAGGGCGGTCAACTATGGCTACACCTTC	CASRPAGRAVNYGYTF
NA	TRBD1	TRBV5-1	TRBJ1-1	TGCGCCAGCAGCTTGGCCGGGACAGAGATTTTT	CASSLAGTEIF
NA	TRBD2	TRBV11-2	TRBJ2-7	TGTGCCAGCGGCGGGACTAGCGGGAGGCTTCCAACCTACGAGCAGTACTTC	CASGGTSGRLPTYEQYF
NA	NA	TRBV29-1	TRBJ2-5	TGCAGCGTTCCGTGGGAGGCGGGAGAGACCCAGTACTTC	CSVPWEAGETQYF
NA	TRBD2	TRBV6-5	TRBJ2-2	TGTGCCAGCAGTCAACTAGCGGGCCGCACCGGGGAGCTGTTTTTT	CASSQLAGRTGELFF
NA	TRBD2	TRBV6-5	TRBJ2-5	TGTGCCAGCAGTTACGGGGCGGGAGGTCAGGGGACCCAGTACTTC	CASSYGAGGQGTQYF
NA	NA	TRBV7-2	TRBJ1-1	TGTGCCAGCAGCGGGGGGACTGAAGCTTTCTTT	CASSGGTEAFF
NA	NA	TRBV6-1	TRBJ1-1	TGTGCCACCGCTCTGACAGAGAACACTGAAGCTTTCTTT	CATALTENTEAFF
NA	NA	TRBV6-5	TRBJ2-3	TGTGCCAGCAGACTAGCAGATACGCAGTATTTT	CASRLADTQYF
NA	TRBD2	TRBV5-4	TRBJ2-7	TGTGCCAGCAGCTTAAGCGGGAGTAGGTACGAGCAGTACTTC	CASSLSGSRYEQYF
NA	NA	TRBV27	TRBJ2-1	TGTGCCAGCAGAACTTACTACCGAGATGAGCAGTTCTTC	CASRTYYRDEQFF
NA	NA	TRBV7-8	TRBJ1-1	TGTGCCAGCAGCTCCCCGGGACAGAACACTGAAGCTTTCTTT	CASSSPGQNTEAFF
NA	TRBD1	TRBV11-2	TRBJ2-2	TGTGCCAGCAGCTTTGACAGGGGACACACCGGGGAGCTGTTTTTT	CASSFDRGHTGELFF
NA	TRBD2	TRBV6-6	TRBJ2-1	TGTGCCAGCGCGACGCCGAGCGGGACCTACAATGAGCAGTTCTTC	CASATPSGTYNEQFF
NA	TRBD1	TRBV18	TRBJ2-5	TGTGCCAGCTCAGCGGACAGGGGCGGCGAGACCCAGTACTTC	CASSADRGGETQYF
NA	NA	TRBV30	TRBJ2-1	TGTGCCTGGAGTGTAGGGGCAGGGGTGCACAATGAGCAGTTCTTC	CAWSVGAGVHNEQFF
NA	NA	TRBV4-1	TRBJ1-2	TGCGCCAGCAGCCCCCTTCAGGGGTTCCCCTCCGGTGGCTACACCTTC	CASSPLQGFPSGGYTF
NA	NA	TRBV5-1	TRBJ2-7	TGCGCCAGCAGCTCCCGGCCGGGGGTTACCTACGAGCAGTACTTC	CASSSRPGVTYEQYF
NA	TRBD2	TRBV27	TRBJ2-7	TGTGCCAGCAGTTTATTGGGGAGGGGATCTTCCTACGAGCAGTACTTC	CASSLLGRGSSYEQYF
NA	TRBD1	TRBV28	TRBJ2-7	TGTGCCAGCCCGCCGGGACAGGTGAGCTCCTACGAGCAGTACTTC	CASPPGQVSSYEQYF
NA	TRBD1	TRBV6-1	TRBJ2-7	TGTGCCAGCCGGGACAGGGGGGCCTACGAGCAGTACTTC	CASRDRGAYEQYF
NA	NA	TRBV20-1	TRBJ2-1	TGCAGTGCTCCTTTCTACAATGAGCAGTTCTTC	CSAPFYNEQFF
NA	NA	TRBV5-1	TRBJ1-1	TGCGCCAGCAGCTTGTCGGACGGGGCGGGGGGTGAAGCTTTCTTT	CASSLSDGAGGEAFF
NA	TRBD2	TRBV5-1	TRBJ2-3	TGCGCCAGCAGCCGAGGGACTAGCGGCACAGATACGCAGTATTTT	CASSRGTSGTDTQYF
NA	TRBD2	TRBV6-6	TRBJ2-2	TGTGCCAGCAGCTTTAGCGGGAGCTTCGGCGGGGAGCTGTTTTTT	CASSFSGSFGGELFF
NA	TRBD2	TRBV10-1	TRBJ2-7	TGCGCCAGGGATCCTAGCGGGAGCTCCTACGAGCAGTACTTC	CARDPSGSSYEQYF